These 8 T cell receptor beta chains originate from one sample sequenced in a study of blood T cell repertoires in COVID-19. The data were produced by immunoSEQ multiplex PCR, yet TCRdb's version contains in-frame clones alone and is incomplete. The sample holds 200,000 to 250,000 clones, around nine tenths seen once. The material sequenced was peripheral blood. Every receptor here comes from a woman aged 55-75 years with acute or convalescent COVID-19.

This chain uses TRBV5-1 with TRBJ1-2; 7 bases are shared with TRBD1. Germline V lookup: CDR1 SGHRS, CDR2 YFSETQ. This CDR3 is 14 amino acids long. V shed 4 bases, J shed 5 bases, and the junction held 8 bases outside the gene matches. The CDR3 sequence is CASSRGTDLYGYTF. CDR3 coding DNA: TGCGCCAGCAGCCGTGGGACAGATCTATATGGCTACACCTTC.

The V gene is TRBV14, the J gene TRBJ2-2; maybe TRBD1 (5 bases). The CDR3 runs to 14 residues. V lost 8 bases, J lost 6 bases, and 16 bases lay in between. Germline loops: CDR1 SGHDN, CDR2 FVKESK. The CDR3 here is CASGAPGFSGELFF. The DNA of the CDR3 is TGTGCCAGCGGGGCCCCAGGGTTCTCCGGGGAGCTGTTTTTT.

V usage is TRBV24-1 and J usage is TRBJ1-2, with TRBD1 matching over 8 bases. Trimming cost V 9 bases and J 2 bases; bases outside gene matches: 4. Germline V gives CDR1 KGHDR, CDR2 SFDVKD. The CDR3 consists of 13 residues. CDR3 region: CATQDRANYGYTF. CDR3 nucleotide sequence: TGTGCCACCCAGGACAGGGCAAACTATGGCTACACCTTC.

This chain uses TRBV4-2 with TRBJ1-2; 10 bases are shared with TRBD1. The junction had 3 bases not matched to a gene; V was cut back by 4 bases and J by 4 bases. The CDR3 totals 14 residues. CDR1 is LGHNA and CDR2 is YNFKEQ in the germline V gene. CDR3 region: CASSLDRGPYGYTF. As DNA, the CDR3 is TGTGCCAGCAGCCTCGACAGGGGGCCCTATGGCTACACCTTC.

This rearrangement joins TRBV27 to TRBJ1-6, with D tentatively TRBD1 (6 bases). Germline V gives CDR1 MNHEY, CDR2 SMNVEV (reference sequence). Trimming took 6 bases from V and 3 from J, leaving 12 bases between them. There are 15 residues in the CDR3. CDR3 loop: CASRTGANYNSPLHF. The CDR3 DNA follows: TGTGCCAGCAGGACAGGCGCTAACTATAATTCACCCCTCCACTTT.

The chain couples TRBV5-4 to TRBJ2-7; 12 bases are shared with TRBD2. This CDR3 has 16 residues. CDR1 SGHNT and CDR2 YYREEE come from the germline V gene (reference sequence). Trimming removed 4 bases from V and 2 bases from J; junction bases left unmatched: 7. The CDR3 nucleotides are TGTGCCAGCAGCCCAAGGACTAGCGGGGTGACCTACGAGCAGTACTTC. As protein: CASSPRTSGVTYEQYF.

The chain is built from TRBV2 and TRBJ1-1, with D possibly matching TRBD1 (5 bases). V lost 7 bases to trimming and J lost 4 bases, with 16 bases between them. The V gene's germline CDR1 is SNHLY and CDR2 FYNNEI. This CDR3 has 14 residues. CDR3 protein: CASNARSGGTEAFF. The CDR3 DNA is TGTGCCAGCAACGCGAGAAGCGGGGGCACTGAAGCTTTCTTT.

This chain links TRBV19 with TRBJ1-5; D perhaps matches TRBD1 (5 bases). The length of the CDR3 is 15 residues. V lost 6 bases and J 4 bases, leaving 16 bases between the germline ends. Germline V gene lookup returns CDR1 LNHDA and CDR2 SQIVND (reference sequence). In nucleotides, the CDR3 is TGTGCCAGTAGGGCAGGAAGCAGGGAAAATCAGCCCCAGCATTTT. It codes for CASRAGSRENQPQHF.